This T cell receptor beta chain was captured in a study of cytomegalovirus exposure and HLA in healthy donors. Germline CDR1 KGHSH, CDR2 LQKENI. V was trimmed by 2 bases and J by 8 bases, leaving 12 bases between them. The CDR3 runs 13 residues. Primers for the PCR totalled 60 Vbeta and 13 Jbeta. Libraries were prepared by immunoSEQ multiplex PCR; TCRdb keeps only in-frame clonotypes and omits some of them. The sample yields about 110,000 clones, 76% seen once. This TCR derives from a man under 40 in good health and CMV-seropositive. The sample consisted of PBMCs. J is TRBJ1-1 and V is TRBV18, with D tentatively TRBD1 (5 bases). The CDR3 loop reads CASSPAGGTEAFF. The CDR3 DNA is TGTGCCAGCTCACCAGCGGGGGGGACCGAAGCTTTCTTT.